One and the same sample provided the 13 T cell receptor beta chains below, sequenced in a study of blood T cell repertoires in COVID-19. The table came from immunoSEQ multiplex PCR; TCRdb's copy has only in-frame clones and leaves some out. The sample consists of 100,000 to 120,000 clones, about 85% of them appearing once. Source material: peripheral blood. These receptors were collected from a human donor in a cohort sampled during active COVID-19.

V usage is TRBV6-5 and J usage is TRBJ2-1; 10 nucleotides line up with TRBD2. After removal of 2 bases from V and 4 bases from J, the junction contained 2 bases not matched to a gene. This CDR3 comprises 15 residues. In germline, CDR1 is MNHEY, CDR2 SVGAGI. CDR3 sequence reads: CASSYASGSYNEQFF. The CDR3 DNA reads TGTGCCAGCAGTTACGCTAGCGGGAGTTACAATGAGCAGTTCTTC.

The rearrangement links TRBV19 to TRBJ1-1; 8 nucleotides agree with TRBD1. The V segment lost 6 bases and the J segment 4 bases; nucleotides outside the gene matches: 7. Looked up from germline, CDR1 is LNHDA and CDR2 is SQIVND (reference sequence). This CDR3 is 14 amino acids long. The CDR3 sequence is CASRRTGRITEAFF. The CDR3 DNA follows: TGTGCCAGTAGAAGGACAGGGAGAATCACTGAAGCTTTCTTT. Supplemented by reference TRBV19 and TRBJ1-1, the full variable domain reads DGGITQSPKYLFRKEGQNVTLSCEQNLNHDAMYWYRQDPGQGLRLIYYSQIVNDFQKGDIAEGYSVSREKKESFPLTVTSAQKNPTAFYLCASRRTGRITEAFFGQGTRLTVV.

The rearrangement links TRBV4-1 to TRBJ1-1; unclear D gene. Trimming pared 3 bases from V and 5 bases from J, leaving 16 bases between. CDR1 MGHRA and CDR2 YSYEKL come from the germline V gene. The CDR3 runs to 15 residues. DNA of the CDR3: TGCGCCAGCAGCCAGCCCCTTTACACGGGGACTGAAGCTTTCTTT. It codes for CASSQPLYTGTEAFF.

CDR3 sequence reads: CASSELSTGELFF. Here the CDR3 DNA reads TGTGCCAGCAGTGAACTCTCTACCGGGGAGCTGTTTTTT. The rearrangement links TRBV6-1 to TRBJ2-2; D ambiguous. The V end lost 2 bases, the J end lost 5 bases, and 6 bases lay between the germline ends. The CDR3 length is 13 residues. The germline CDR1 and CDR2 sequences are MNHNS and SASEGT.

The chain recombines TRBV18 with TRBJ1-4; D is unresolved. The CDR3 contains 16 residues. Per the germline V gene, CDR1 is KGHSH and CDR2 is LQKENI. Trimming pared 3 bases from V and 7 bases from J, leaving 18 bases between. CDR3 nucleotides: TGTGCCAGCTCACCTAATGGACTCCTAGTCGGTGAAAAACTGTTTTTT. Translated, it gives CASSPNGLLVGEKLFF. The complete variable domain, with remaining parts taken from reference TRBV18 and TRBJ1-4, reads NAGVMQNPRHLVRRRGQEARLRCSPMKGHSHVYWYRQLPEEGLKFMVYLQKENIIDESGMPKERFSAEFPKEGPSILRIQQVVRGDSAAYFCASSPNGLLVGEKLFFGSGTQLSVL.

V and J are TRBV19 and TRBJ2-1; D remains ambiguous. Germline V CDR1 and CDR2: LNHDA, SQIVND (reference sequence). CDR3 length equals 12 residues. The ends were cut back, 5 bases at V and 8 bases at J, with 10 bases in the middle. The CDR3 region has the DNA TGTGCCAGTAGTCCCCGGTTGGATGAGCAGTTCTTC. This codes for CASSPRLDEQFF.

This chain links TRBV10-3 with TRBJ1-2; 10 bases match TRBD1. With 2 bases clipped from V and 3 bases from J, the junction kept 3 bases outside the gene matches. This CDR3 region has 15 residues. In germline, CDR1 is ENHRY, CDR2 SYGVKD. CDR3 residues: CAISEGTGVYYGYTF. The CDR3 bases are TGTGCCATCAGTGAGGGGACAGGGGTATACTATGGCTACACCTTC.

The V gene is TRBV24-1, the J gene TRBJ2-1; 9 bases match TRBD1. The CDR3 has 15 amino acids. V dropped 3 bases and J dropped 4; count of bases not matched to a gene: 3. The germline gives CDR1 KGHDR, CDR2 SFDVKD. The CDR3 nucleotides read TGTGCCACCAGTGATGCGGGACAGGGTTACAATGAGCAGTTCTTC. This gives the protein CATSDAGQGYNEQFF.

The V gene is TRBV7-2, the J gene TRBJ1-2; no firm D call. This CDR3 has 14 residues. Trimming cost V 4 bases and J 1 base, with 10 bases left between them. The V gene's germline CDR1 is SGHTA and CDR2 FQGNSA. The CDR3 DNA reads TGTGCCAGCAGCTCCCGAGCGGTTAACTATGGCTACACCTTC. Protein product: CASSSRAVNYGYTF.

The rearrangement joins TRBV6-5 to TRBJ1-6, with 7 bases matching TRBD1. In germline, CDR1 is MNHEY, CDR2 SVGAGI. V shed 4 bases and J 9 bases; nucleotides not matched to a gene: 6. The CDR3 is 14 residues long. The CDR3 region has the DNA TGTGCCAGCAGTTCGACAGGGTTAGGTTCACCCCTCCACTTT. Amino acids: CASSSTGLGSPLHF.

The chain couples TRBV9 to TRBJ2-7, with D maybe TRBD1 (6 bases). The CDR3 has 15 residues. Trimming stripped 3 bases from V and 6 bases from J, with 19 bases between. Germline loops: CDR1 SGDLS, CDR2 YYNGEE. The CDR3: CASSGTGKEMGEQYF. The CDR3 region has the DNA TGTGCCAGCAGCGGTACAGGGAAGGAGATGGGCGAGCAGTACTTC.

The V call is TRBV11-2, the J call TRBJ2-1; D perhaps matches TRBD2 (7 bases). The V gene lost 6 bases and the J gene lost 5 bases, with 20 bases spanning the gap. From germline, CDR1 is SGHAT and CDR2 FQNNGV. This CDR3 has 16 residues. The CDR3 reads CASRVLGGGANNEQFF. The CDR3 nucleotides are TGTGCCAGCAGGGTCCTCGGTGGGGGGGCAAACAATGAGCAGTTCTTC.

CDR3 DNA sequence: TGTGCCAGCAGCCAAGACGGCGGGACCTACGACAATCAGCCCCAGCATTTT. Amino acid sequence: CASSQDGGTYDNQPQHF. The genes are TRBV3-1 (or the pseudogene TRBV3-2) and TRBJ1-5, with D maybe TRBD1 (5 bases). This CDR3 region has 17 residues. Trimming left V 0 bases short and J 3 bases short, with 15 bases between. Germline V CDR1 and CDR2: LGHDT, YNNKEL (reference sequence).